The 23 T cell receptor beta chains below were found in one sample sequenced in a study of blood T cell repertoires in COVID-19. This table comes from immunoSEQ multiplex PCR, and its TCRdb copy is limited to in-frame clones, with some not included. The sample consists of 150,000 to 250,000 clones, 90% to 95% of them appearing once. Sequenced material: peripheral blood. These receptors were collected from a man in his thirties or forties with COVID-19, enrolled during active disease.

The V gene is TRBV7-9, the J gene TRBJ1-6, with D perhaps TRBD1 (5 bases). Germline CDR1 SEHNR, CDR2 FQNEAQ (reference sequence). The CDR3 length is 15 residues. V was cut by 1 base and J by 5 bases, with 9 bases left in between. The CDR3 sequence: CASSLGRADNSPLHF. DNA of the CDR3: TGTGCCAGCAGCTTAGGCAGGGCAGATAATTCACCCCTCCACTTT.

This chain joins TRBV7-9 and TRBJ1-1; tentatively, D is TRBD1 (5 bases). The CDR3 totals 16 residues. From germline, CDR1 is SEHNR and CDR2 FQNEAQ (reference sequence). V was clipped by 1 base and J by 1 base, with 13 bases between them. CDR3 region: CASSLDSGGPNTEAFF. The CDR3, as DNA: TGTGCCAGCAGCTTAGATTCCGGGGGACCGAACACTGAAGCTTTCTTT.

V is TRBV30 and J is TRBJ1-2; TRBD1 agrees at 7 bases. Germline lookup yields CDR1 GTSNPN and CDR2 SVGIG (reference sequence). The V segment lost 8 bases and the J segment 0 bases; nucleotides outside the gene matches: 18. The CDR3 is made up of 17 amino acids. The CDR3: CARSFGTADTSNYGYTF. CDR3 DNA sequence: TGTGCCCGATCCTTTGGGACAGCCGATACTTCTAACTATGGCTACACCTTC.

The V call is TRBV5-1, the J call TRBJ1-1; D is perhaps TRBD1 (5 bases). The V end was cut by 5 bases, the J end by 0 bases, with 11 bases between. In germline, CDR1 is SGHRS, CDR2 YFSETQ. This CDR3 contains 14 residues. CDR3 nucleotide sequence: TGCGCCAGCAGGCGGGACCCTATGAACACTGAAGCTTTCTTT. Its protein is CASRRDPMNTEAFF.

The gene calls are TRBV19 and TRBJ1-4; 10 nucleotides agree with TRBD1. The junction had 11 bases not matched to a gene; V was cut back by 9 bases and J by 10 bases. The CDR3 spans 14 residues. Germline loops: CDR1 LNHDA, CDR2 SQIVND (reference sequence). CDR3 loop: CASGPRQGAGKLFF. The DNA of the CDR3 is TGTGCCAGCGGTCCCAGACAGGGGGCAGGAAAACTGTTTTTT.

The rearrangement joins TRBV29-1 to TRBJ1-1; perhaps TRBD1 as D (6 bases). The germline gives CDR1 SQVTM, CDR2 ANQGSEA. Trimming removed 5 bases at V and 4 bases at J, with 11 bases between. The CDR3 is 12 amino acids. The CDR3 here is CSVRGGGTEAFF. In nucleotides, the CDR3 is TGCAGCGTTAGGGGGGGAGGCACTGAAGCTTTCTTT.

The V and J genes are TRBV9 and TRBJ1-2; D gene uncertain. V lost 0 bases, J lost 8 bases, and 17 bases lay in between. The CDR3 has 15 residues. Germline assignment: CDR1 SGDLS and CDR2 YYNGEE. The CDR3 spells CASSVGGSNLGGYTF. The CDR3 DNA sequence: TGTGCCAGCAGCGTAGGCGGGTCCAATCTGGGAGGCTACACCTTC.

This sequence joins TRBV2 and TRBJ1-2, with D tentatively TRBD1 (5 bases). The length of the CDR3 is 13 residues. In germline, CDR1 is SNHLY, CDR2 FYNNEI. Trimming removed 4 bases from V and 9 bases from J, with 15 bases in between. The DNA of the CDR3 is TGTGCCAGCAGTGGGACATCAGATCGAAGCTACACCTTC. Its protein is CASSGTSDRSYTF.

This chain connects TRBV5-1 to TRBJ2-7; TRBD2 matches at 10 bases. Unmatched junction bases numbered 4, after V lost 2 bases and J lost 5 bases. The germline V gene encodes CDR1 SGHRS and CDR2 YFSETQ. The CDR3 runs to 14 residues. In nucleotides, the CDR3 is TGCGCCAGCAGCTTAAGCGGGGGGGAGGACGAGCAGTACTTC. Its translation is CASSLSGGEDEQYF.

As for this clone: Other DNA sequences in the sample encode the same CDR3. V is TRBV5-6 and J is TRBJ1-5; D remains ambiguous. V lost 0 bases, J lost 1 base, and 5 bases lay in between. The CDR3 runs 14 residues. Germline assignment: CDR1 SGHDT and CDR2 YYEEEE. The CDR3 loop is CASSLAGSNQPQHF. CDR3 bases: TGTGCCAGCAGCTTGGCTGGCAGCAATCAGCCCCAGCATTTT.

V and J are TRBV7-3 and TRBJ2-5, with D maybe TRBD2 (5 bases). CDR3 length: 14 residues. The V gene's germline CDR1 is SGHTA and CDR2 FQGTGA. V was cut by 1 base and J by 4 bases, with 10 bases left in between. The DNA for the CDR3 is TGTGCCAGCAGCTTAAACGGGAACCCAGAGACCCAGTACTTC. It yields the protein CASSLNGNPETQYF. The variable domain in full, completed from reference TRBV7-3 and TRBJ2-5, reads GAGVSQTPSNKVTEKGKYVELRCDPISGHTALYWYRQSLGQGPEFLIYFQGTGAADDSGLPNDRFFAVRPEGSVSTLKIQRTERGDSAVYLCASSLNGNPETQYFGPGTRLLVL.

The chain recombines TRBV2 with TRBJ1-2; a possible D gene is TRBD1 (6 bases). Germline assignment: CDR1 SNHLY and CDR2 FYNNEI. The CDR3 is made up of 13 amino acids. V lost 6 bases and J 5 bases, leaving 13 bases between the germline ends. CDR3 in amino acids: CASREDSRYGYTF. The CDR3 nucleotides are TGTGCCAGCAGGGAGGACAGTCGATATGGCTACACCTTC.

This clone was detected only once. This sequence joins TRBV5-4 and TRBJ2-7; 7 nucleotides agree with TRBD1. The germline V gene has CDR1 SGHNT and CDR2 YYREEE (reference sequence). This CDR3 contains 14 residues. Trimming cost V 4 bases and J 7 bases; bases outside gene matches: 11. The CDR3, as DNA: TGTGCCAGCAGCCCCAGGACAGGTACAGGTGAGCAGTACTTC. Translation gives CASSPRTGTGEQYF.

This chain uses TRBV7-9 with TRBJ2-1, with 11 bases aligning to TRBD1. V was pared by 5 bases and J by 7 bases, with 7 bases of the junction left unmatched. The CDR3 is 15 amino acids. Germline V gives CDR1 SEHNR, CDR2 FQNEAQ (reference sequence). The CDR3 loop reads CASSTGQGVANEQFF. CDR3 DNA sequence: TGTGCCAGCAGCACGGGACAGGGGGTAGCGAATGAGCAGTTCTTC.

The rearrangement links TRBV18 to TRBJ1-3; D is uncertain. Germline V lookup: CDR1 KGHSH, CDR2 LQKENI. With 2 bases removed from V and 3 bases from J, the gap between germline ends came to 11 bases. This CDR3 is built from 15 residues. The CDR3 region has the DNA TGTGCCAGCTCACCAGGAGGGATTCATGGAAACACCATATATTTT. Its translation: CASSPGGIHGNTIYF. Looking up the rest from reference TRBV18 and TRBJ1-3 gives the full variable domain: NAGVMQNPRHLVRRRGQEARLRCSPMKGHSHVYWYRQLPEEGLKFMVYLQKENIIDESGMPKERFSAEFPKEGPSILRIQQVVRGDSAAYFCASSPGGIHGNTIYFGEGSWLTVV.

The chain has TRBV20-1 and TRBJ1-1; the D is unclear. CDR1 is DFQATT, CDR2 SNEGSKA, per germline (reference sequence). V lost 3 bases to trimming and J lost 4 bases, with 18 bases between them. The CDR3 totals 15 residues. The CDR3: CSASPGPTWSTEAFF. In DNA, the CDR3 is TGCAGTGCTAGTCCTGGCCCAACCTGGAGCACTGAAGCTTTCTTT.

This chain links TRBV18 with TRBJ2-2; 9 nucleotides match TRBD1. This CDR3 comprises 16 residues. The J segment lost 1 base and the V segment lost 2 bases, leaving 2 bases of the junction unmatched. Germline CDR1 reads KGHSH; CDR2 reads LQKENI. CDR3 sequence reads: CASSPKGQGNTGELFF. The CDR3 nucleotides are TGTGCCAGCTCACCAAAGGGACAGGGGAACACCGGGGAGCTGTTTTTT.

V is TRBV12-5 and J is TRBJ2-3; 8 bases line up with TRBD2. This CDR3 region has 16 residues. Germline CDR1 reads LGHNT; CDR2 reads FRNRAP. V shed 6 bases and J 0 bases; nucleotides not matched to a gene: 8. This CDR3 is CASGGAGGLSTDTQYF. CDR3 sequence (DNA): TGTGCTAGTGGCGGGGCGGGGGGCTTGAGCACAGATACGCAGTATTTT.

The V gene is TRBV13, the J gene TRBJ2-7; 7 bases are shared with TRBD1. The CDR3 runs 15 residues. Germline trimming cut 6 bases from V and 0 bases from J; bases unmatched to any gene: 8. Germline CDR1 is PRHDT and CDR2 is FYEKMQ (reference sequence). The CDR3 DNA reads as TGTGCCAGCAGTCAAAGACAGGGATCCTCCTACGAGCAGTACTTC. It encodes CASSQRQGSSYEQYF.

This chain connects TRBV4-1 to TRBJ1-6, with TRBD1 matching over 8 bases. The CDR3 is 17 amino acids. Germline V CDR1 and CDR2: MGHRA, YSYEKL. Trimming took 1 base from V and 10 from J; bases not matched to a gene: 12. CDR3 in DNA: TGCGCCAGCAGCCAAGGGATGACAGGGGCCCGAGGGTCACCCCTCCACTTT. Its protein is CASSQGMTGARGSPLHF.

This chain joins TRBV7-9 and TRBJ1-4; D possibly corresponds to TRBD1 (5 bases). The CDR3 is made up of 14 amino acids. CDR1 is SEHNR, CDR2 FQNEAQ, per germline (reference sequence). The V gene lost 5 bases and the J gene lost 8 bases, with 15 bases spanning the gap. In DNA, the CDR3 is TGTGCCAGCAGCCTTCGGGGGAATCAGGAAAAACTGTTTTTT. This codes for CASSLRGNQEKLFF.

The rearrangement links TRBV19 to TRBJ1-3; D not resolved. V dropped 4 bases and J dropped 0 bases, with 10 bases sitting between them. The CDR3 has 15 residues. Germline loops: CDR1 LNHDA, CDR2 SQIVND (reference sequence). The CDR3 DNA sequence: TGTGCCAGTAGTAAGCTCCGGGGCTCTGGAAACACCATATATTTT. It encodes CASSKLRGSGNTIYF.

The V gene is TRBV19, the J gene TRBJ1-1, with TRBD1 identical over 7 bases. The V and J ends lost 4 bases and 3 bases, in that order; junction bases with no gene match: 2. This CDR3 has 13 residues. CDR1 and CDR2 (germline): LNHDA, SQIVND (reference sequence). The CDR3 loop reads CASSKDRDTEAFF. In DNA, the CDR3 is TGTGCCAGTAGTAAAGACAGGGACACTGAAGCTTTCTTT.